Listed below are T cell receptor beta chains from one sample, sequenced in a study of post-analysis software for immune sequencing data. TCRdb used MiXCR to reprocess the PCR reads, holding one entry per CDR3 protein. The table includes roughly 400,000 distinct CDR3 sequences, about 39% detected once. Sequences were obtained from blood. These receptors all come from a girl under 10 years old with multiple sclerosis. CDR3s include the opening cysteine and the closing phenylalanine or tryptophan.

V,CDR3
TRBV28,CASSSLGQGRTNEKLFF
TRBV6-6,CASSYNSGSGYEQYF
TRBV3-1,CASSLRWGAEYEQYF
TRBV7-3,CASSLWTPIFKNIQYF
TRBV29-1,CSVEGGPGNYEQYF
TRBV6-5,CASSYDGGLKNTEAFF
TRBV29-1,CSVPGLRGGYTF
TRBV2,CASTAWTGGNTEAFF
TRBV7-3,CASSLRPGQGETQYF
TRBV7-2,CASSMGLAGKLYEQYF
TRBV13,CASRLMSAGYTF
TRBV6-5,CASSYRGSDTQYF
TRBV18,CASATANPSTDTQYF
TRBV28,CASSLAGSSYNEQFF
TRBV9,CASSALDRAVSYSPLHF
TRBV29-1,CSVEPETREETQYF
TRBV11-2,CASSSSGLNTEAFF
TRBV15,CATSRGRGEKLFF
TRBV27,CASSPHRDPYYNEQFF
TRBV5-4,CASSSGTRSGANVLTF
TRBV29-1,CSVDRGKETQYF
TRBV7-9,CASSHRSPYNEQFF
TRBV12-2,CASRLAGGESCGYTF
TRBV28,CASSMTSGRANEQFF
TRBV20-1,CSARERVWTDTQYF
TRBV7-6,CASSPPKEGAGYEQYF
TRBV4-3,CASSPHRAVNEKLFF
TRBV12-3/TRBV12-4,CASSLVGRGAHYNEQFF
TRBV29-1,CSVGLGSTTNEKLFF
TRBV5-1,CASSRSGTGSPGGYTF
TRBV6-5,CASSSGLPYEQYF
TRBV9,CASSGGTSSNQPQHF
TRBV6-5,CASSRDPSGGAYEQYF
TRBV7-9,CASSLGTVGVETQYF
TRBV10-3,CAISERSGEGYTEAFF
TRBV24-1,CATSDYGRGEGTSVYNEQFF
TRBV7-9,CASSSLARKYNEQFF
TRBV15,CATSKPTGSLYNEQFF
TRBV21-1,CASTLGNGRAFF
TRBV9,CASSVFGQTYEKRFF
TRBV4-1,CASSPIPGGGGPYEQYF
TRBV29-1,CSARTDTQYF
TRBV12-3/TRBV12-4,CASSFFPGTHYEQYF
TRBV11-1,CASSNGGHNEQFF
TRBV11-3,CASSTRDGQETQYF
TRBV4-3,CASSPTGREETQYF
TRBV7-9,CASSLVRAGGRTFF
TRBV5-1,CASSFPSGHGYNEQFF
TRBV12-3/TRBV12-4,CASSRSDEQYF
TRBV3-1,CASSQDTSGGQETQYF
TRBV7-6,CASSLVASGGDTQYF
TRBV18,CASSPDPEAYEQYF